This TCR beta chain originates from a study of siplizumab effects on memory and regulatory T cells. Study conclusions and caveats: Assignment of a naive or memory phenotype failed for roughly 80-97% of the proliferating CD4+ or CD8+ clones. A mean of about 72% of mappable alloreactive CD4+ clones were Treg-derived with siplizumab, compared with about 27% in controls.

To note about this clone: Antigen specificity is unknown.

V was pared by 2 bases and J by 6 bases, with 17 bases between. The CDR3 loop spans 16 amino acids. In germline, CDR1 is ENHRY, CDR2 SYGVKD. TCRdb keeps only in-frame clones here, not all; method: immunoSEQ multiplex PCR. The repertoire consists of about 100,000 clones, with roughly 93% occurring once and the leading ten covering roughly 1.3%. The J gene is TRBJ2-1, the V gene TRBV10-3, with TRBD1 as a possible D gene (7 bases). The sequenced sample consisted of non-Treg CD4+ T cells sorted from blood. The clonotype originates from a human donor in good health. CDR3 in amino acids: CAISERAGQLFNEQFF. Written as DNA, the CDR3 is TGTGCCATCAGTGAGCGTGCGGGACAGCTTTTCAATGAGCAGTTCTTC.